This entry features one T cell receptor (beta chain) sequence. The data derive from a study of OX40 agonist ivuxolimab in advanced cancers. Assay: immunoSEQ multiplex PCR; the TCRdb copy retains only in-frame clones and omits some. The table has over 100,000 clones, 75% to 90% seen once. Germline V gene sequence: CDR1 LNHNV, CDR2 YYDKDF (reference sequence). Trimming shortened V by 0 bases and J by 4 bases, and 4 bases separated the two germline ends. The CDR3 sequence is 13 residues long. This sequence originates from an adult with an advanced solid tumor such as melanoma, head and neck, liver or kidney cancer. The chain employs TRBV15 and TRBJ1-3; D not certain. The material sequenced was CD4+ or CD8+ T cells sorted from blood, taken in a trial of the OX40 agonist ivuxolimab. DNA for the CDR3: TGTGCCACCAGCAGAGATCCCGGAAACACCATATATTTT. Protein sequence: CATSRDPGNTIYF.